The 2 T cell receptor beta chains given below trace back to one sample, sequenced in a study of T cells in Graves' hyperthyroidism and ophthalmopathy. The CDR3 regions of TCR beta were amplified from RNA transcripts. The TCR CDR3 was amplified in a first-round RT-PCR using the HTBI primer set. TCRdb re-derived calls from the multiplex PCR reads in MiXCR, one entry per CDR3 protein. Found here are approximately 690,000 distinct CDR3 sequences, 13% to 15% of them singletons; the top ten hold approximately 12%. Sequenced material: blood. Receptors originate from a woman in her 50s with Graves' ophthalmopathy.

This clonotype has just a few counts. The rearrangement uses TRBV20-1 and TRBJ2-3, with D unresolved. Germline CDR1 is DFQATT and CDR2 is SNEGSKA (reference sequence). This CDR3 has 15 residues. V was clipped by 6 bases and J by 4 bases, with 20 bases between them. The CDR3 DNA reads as TGCAGTGCAGAGAACCGACTCCAAGCCCCAGATACGCAGTATTTT. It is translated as CSAENRLQAPDTQYF.

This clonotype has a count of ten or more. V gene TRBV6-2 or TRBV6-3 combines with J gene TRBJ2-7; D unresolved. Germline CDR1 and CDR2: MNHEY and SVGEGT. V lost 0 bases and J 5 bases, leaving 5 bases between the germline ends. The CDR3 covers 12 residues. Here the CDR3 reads CASSYSQHEQYF. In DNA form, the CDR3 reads TGTGCCAGCAGTTACTCTCAACACGAGCAGTACTTC.